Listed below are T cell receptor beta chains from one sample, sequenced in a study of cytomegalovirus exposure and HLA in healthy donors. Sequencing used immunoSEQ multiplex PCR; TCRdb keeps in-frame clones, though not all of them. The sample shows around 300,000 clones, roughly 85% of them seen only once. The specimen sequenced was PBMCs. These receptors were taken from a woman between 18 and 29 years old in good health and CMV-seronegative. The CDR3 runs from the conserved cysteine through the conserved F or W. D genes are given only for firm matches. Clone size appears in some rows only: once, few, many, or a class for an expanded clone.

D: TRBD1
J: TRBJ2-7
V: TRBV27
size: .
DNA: TGTGCCAGCAGACCAGGGGGCAGGTCTGACTACGAGCAGTACTTC
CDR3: CASRPGGRSDYEQYF

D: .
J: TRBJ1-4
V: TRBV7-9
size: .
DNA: TGTGCCAGCAGCCCTTCGACTATGTTGGGGTTCAGAGAAAAACTGTTTTTT
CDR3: CASSPSTMLGFREKLFF

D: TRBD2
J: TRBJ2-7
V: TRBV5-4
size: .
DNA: TGTGCCAGCAGCTCCCTAGGAGGCGGGGGGGAGCAGTACTTC
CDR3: CASSSLGGGGEQYF

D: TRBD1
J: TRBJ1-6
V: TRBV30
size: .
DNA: TGTGCCTGGAGTGTACAGGGGATCTATAATTCACCCCTCCACTTT
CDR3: CAWSVQGIYNSPLHF

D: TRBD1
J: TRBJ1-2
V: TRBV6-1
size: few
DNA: TGTGCCAGCAGCCTTCCGGGACAGCGATATGCCACCTTC
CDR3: CASSLPGQRYATF

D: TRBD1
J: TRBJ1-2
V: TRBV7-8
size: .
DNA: TGTGCCAGCAGACGGTTGGGACAGGGAAGGAACTATGGCTACACCTTC
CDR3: CASRRLGQGRNYGYTF

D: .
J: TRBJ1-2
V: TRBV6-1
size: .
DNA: TGTGCCAGCAGTGAAGACTTTGGGGGGTCGGGCTACACCTTC
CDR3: CASSEDFGGSGYTF

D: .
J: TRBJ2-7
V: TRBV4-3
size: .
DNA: TGCGCCAGCAGCCAAGGTGGGGCGGGATATTACTACGAGCAGTACTTC
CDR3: CASSQGGAGYYYEQYF

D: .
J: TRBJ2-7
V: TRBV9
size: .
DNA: TGTGCCAGCAGCGTAGCTGGGACAACCCTTACGGAGCAGTACTTC
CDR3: CASSVAGTTLTEQYF

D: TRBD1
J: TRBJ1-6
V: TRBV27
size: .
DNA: TGTGCCAGCAGTTTGTTAATATTCGGGACAGGGAATTCACCCCTCCACTTT
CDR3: CASSLLIFGTGNSPLHF

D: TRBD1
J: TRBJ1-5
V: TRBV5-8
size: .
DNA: TGTGCCAGCAGCCCAGGACAGGGGAGAGGCAATCAGCCCCAGCATTTT
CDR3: CASSPGQGRGNQPQHF

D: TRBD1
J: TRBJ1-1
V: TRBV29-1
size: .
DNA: TGCAGCGTTGAGGACAGGGCGGTAACTGAAGCTTTCTTT
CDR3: CSVEDRAVTEAFF

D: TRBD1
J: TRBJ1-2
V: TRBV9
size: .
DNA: TGTGCCAGCAGCTCTCGGGACAGGGGGCGGGATTGGTATGGCTACACCTTC
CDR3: CASSSRDRGRDWYGYTF

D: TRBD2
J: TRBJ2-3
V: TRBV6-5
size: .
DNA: TGTGCCAGCAGTATTAGCGGGGGGAGCACAGATACGCAGTATTTT
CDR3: CASSISGGSTDTQYF

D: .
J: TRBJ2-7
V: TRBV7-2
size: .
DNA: TGTGCCAGCAGCTTAGTCTCAGGGGAATATTACGAGCAGTACTTC
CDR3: CASSLVSGEYYEQYF

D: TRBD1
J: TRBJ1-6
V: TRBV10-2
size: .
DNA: TGCGCCAAACGACGGCAGGGGGGAACCTATAATTCACCCCTCCACTTT
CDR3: CAKRRQGGTYNSPLHF

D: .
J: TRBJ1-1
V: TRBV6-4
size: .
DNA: TGTGCCAGCAGTGTGGCAGAGAACACTGAAGCTTTCTTT
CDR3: CASSVAENTEAFF

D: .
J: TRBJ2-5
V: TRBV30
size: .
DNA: TGTGCCTGGAGTCCCCACGGGGGAACGGGAGAGACCCAGTACTTC
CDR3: CAWSPHGGTGETQYF

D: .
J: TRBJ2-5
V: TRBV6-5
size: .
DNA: TGTGCCAGCAGCCACCCGGGGGAAGGGACCCAGTACTTC
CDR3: CASSHPGEGTQYF

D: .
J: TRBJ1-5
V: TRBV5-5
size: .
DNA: TGTGCCAGCAGCTTGCAGGCAAAGGATCAGCCCCAGCATTTT
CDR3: CASSLQAKDQPQHF

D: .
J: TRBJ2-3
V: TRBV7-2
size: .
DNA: TGTGCCAGCAGCTTAGCGGGGGCTGGGGATACGCAGTATTTT
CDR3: CASSLAGAGDTQYF

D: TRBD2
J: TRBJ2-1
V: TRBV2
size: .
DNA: TGTGCCAGCATTGTGGGGACTAGCGGGAGCAATGAGCAGTTCTTC
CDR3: CASIVGTSGSNEQFF

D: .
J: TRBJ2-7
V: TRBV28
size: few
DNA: TGTGCCAGCCAGTCCTTAGCCTTATCCTACGAGCAGTACTTC
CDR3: CASQSLALSYEQYF

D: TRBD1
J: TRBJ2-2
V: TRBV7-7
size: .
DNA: TGTGCCAGCAGCTTACAACCGGGACAGCGGTATAACACCGGGGAGCTGTTTTTT
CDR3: CASSLQPGQRYNTGELFF

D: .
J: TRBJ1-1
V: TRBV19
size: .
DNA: TGTGCCAGTAGGCTGACAGGCTCGAACACTGAAGCTTTCTTT
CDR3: CASRLTGSNTEAFF

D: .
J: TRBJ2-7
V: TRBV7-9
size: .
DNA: TGTGCCAGCAGCCCCGTAGCCCATTACGAGCAGTACTTC
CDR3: CASSPVAHYEQYF

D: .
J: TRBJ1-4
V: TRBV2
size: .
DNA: TGTGCCAGCAAGGAGGGAGGTTATGCAACTAATGAAAAACTGTTTTTT
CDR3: CASKEGGYATNEKLFF

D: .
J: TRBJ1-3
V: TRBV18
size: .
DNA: TGTGCCAGCTCACCTCAACTGAGCTCTGGAAACACCATATATTTT
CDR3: CASSPQLSSGNTIYF

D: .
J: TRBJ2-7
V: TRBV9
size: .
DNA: TGTGCCAGCAGCGTTGACAGCGAAGACGAGCAGTACTTC
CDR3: CASSVDSEDEQYF

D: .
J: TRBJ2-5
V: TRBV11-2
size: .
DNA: TGTGCCAGCAGCTTAGAGAGGGTGGGAGAGACCCAGTACTTC
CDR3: CASSLERVGETQYF

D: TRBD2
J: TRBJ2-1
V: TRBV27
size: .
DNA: TGTGCCAGCAAAAGCGGGAGCTCCTACAATGAGCAGTTCTTC
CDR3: CASKSGSSYNEQFF

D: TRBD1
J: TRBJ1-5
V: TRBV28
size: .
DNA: TGTGCCAACCAGGGGGGAGATCAGCCCCAGCATTTT
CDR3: CANQGGDQPQHF

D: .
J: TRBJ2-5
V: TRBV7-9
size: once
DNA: TGTGCCAGCAGTTACAGGGTCAAGAAAACCCAGTACTTC
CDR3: CASSYRVKKTQYF

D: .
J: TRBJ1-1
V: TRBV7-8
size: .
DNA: TGTGCCAGCAGCACCCCCTTGGGAGTAGACACTGAAGCTTTCTTT
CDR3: CASSTPLGVDTEAFF

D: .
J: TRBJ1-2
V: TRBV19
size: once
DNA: TGTGCCAGTAGTCTTGAGACAGTCTATGGCTACACCTTC
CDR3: CASSLETVYGYTF

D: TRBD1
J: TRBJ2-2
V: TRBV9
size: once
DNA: TGTGCCAGCAGCGTAGGACAGGGGGTTCCCGGGGAGCTGTTTTTT
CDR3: CASSVGQGVPGELFF

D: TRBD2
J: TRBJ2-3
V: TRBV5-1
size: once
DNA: TGCGCCAGCAGCTTGCAGGGACTAGCGGGAGTCATGGATACGCAGTATTTT
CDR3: CASSLQGLAGVMDTQYF

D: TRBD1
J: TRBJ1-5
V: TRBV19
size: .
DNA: TGTGCCAGTAGCATATTGACAGGGGGGGGCAATCAGCCCCAGCATTTT
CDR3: CASSILTGGGNQPQHF

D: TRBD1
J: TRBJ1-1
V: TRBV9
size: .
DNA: TGTGCCAGCAGCCCGCGGACAGGGAGGCAGGCTGAAGCTTTCTTT
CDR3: CASSPRTGRQAEAFF

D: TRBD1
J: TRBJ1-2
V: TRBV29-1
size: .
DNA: TGCAGCGTGGACAGGGGGACTAACTATGGCTACACCTTC
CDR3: CSVDRGTNYGYTF

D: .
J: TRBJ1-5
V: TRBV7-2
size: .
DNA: TGTGCCAGCAGCCCCAAACAGCCCCAGCATTTT
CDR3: CASSPKQPQHF

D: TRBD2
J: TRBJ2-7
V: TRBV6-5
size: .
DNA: TGTGCCAGCAGTTACGCCTACACGGGGGGGTCCTACGAGCAGTACTTC
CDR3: CASSYAYTGGSYEQYF

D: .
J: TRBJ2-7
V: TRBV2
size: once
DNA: TGTGCCAGCACCCGCCGGGACAACTCCTACGAGCAGTACTTC
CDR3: CASTRRDNSYEQYF

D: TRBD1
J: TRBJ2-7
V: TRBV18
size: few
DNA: TGTGCCAGCTCACGGACAGGGGGCTACGAGCAGTACTTC
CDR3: CASSRTGGYEQYF

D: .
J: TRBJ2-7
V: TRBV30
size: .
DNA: TGTGCCTGGAGTCTTTACAGCTACGAGCAGTACTTC
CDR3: CAWSLYSYEQYF

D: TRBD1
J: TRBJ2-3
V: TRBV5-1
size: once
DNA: TGCGCCAGCAGCGTTGGACAGGGGGGCACAGATACGCAGTATTTT
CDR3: CASSVGQGGTDTQYF

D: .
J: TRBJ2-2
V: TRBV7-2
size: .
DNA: TGTGCCAGCAGCTACATTCGGGTCACCGGGGAGCTGTTTTTT
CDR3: CASSYIRVTGELFF

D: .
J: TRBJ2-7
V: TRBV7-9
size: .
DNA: TGTGCCAGCAGCTTAGCGTCGGCAGGCTCCCTATTCCGATCCTACGAGCAGTACTTC
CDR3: CASSLASAGSLFRSYEQYF

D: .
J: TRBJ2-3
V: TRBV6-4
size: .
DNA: TGTGCCAGCAGTGCAGGGTCTTCGCACGCAGATACGCAGTATTTT
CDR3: CASSAGSSHADTQYF

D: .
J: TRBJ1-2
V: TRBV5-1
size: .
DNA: TGCGCCAGCAGACCCGCACAGGGAGCTAACTATGGCTACACCTTC
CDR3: CASRPAQGANYGYTF

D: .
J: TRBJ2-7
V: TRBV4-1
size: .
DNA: TGCGCCAGCAGCCACGGACTCATCCTCTCCTACGAGCAGTACTTC
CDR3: CASSHGLILSYEQYF

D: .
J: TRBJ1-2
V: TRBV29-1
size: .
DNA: TGCAGCGTTGGTATGGGCAGTTTATCTGGCTACACCTTC
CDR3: CSVGMGSLSGYTF

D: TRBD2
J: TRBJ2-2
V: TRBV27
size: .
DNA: TGTGCCAGCAGGGAGGCTAGCGGGAGGGTGAACACCGGGGAGCTGTTTTTT
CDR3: CASREASGRVNTGELFF

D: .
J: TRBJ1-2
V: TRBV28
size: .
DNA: TGTGCCAGCAGTTTCTTGGCAGGGCCTTACTATGGCTACACCTTC
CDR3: CASSFLAGPYYGYTF

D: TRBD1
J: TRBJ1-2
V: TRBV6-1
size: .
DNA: TGTGCCAGCAGTGTGGGACAGGGGGCCGTTGGCTACACCTTC
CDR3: CASSVGQGAVGYTF

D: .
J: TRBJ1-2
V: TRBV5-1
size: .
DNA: TGCGCCAGCAGCTTGGAGACAGGATACACCGATGGCTACACCTTC
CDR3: CASSLETGYTDGYTF

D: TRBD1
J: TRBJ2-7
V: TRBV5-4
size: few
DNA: TGTGCCAGCAGCCCAGATTTGGTTAGGACAGGGACTTACGAGCAGTACTTC
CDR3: CASSPDLVRTGTYEQYF

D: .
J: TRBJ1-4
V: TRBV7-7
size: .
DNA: TGTGCCAGCAGCCCAGACCCCAAGGAGGAGGAAAAACTGTTTTTT
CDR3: CASSPDPKEEEKLFF

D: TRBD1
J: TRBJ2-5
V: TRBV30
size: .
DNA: TGTGCCTGGAGTGTTCAGGGGGCAGGGGAGACCCAGTACTTC
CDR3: CAWSVQGAGETQYF

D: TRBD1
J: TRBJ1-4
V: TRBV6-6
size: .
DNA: TGTGCCAGCAGTTCCGCAGGGGGCGGGAGTGAAAAACTGTTTTTT
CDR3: CASSSAGGGSEKLFF